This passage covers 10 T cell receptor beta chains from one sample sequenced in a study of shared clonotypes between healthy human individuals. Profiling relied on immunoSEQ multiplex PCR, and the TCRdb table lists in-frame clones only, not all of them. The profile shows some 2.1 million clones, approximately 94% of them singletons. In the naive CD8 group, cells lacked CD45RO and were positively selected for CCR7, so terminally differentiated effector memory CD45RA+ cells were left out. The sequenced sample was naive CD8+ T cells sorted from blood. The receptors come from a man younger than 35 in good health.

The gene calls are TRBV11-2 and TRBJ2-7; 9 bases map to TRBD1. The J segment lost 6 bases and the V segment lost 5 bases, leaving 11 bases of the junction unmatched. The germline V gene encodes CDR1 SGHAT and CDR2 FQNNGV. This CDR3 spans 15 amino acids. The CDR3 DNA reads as TGTGCCAGCAGCGGAGGGGGACAGGGACTCTTCGAGCAGTACTTC. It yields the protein CASSGGGQGLFEQYF.

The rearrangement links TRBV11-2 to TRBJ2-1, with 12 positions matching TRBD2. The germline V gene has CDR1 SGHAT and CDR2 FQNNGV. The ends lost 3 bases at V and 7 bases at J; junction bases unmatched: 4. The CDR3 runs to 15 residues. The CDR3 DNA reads TGTGCCAGCAGCTTGACTAGCGGGAGTGTTAATGAGCAGTTCTTC. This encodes CASSLTSGSVNEQFF.

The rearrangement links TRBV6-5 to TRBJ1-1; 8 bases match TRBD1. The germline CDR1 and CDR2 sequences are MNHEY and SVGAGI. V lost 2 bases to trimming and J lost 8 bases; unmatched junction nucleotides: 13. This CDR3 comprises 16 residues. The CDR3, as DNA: TGTGCCAGCAGTTACACCTACCAACAGGGGGTAGCGGAAGCTTTCTTT. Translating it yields CASSYTYQQGVAEAFF.

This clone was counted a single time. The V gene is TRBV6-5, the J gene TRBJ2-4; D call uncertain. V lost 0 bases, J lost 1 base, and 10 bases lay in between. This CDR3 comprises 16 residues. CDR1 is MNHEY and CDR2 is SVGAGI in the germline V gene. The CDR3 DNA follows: TGTGCCAGCAGTTACTCGACCGTCATGGCCAAAAACATTCAGTACTTC. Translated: CASSYSTVMAKNIQYF.

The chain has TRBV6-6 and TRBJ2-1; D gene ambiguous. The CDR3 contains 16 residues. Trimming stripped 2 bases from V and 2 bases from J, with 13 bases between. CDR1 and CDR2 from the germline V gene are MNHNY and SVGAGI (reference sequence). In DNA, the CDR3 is TGTGCCAGCAGTTACACCCCCGCGACTCCCTACAATGAGCAGTTCTTC. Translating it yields CASSYTPATPYNEQFF.

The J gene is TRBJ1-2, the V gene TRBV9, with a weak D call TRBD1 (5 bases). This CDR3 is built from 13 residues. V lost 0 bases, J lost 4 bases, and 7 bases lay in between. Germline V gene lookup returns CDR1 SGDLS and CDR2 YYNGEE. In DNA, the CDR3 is TGTGCCAGCAGCGTAGCAGGGACCTATGGCTACACCTTC. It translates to CASSVAGTYGYTF.

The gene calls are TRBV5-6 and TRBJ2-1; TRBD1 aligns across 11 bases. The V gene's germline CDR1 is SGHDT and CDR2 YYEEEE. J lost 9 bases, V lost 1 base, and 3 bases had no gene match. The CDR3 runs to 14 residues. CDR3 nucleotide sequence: TGTGCCAGCAGCTTGAGGACAGGGGGCGCTGAGCAGTTCTTC. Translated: CASSLRTGGAEQFF.

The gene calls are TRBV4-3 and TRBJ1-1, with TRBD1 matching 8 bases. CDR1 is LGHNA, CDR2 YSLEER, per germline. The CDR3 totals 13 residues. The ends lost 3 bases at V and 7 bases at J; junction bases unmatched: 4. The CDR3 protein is CASSQITGGEAFF. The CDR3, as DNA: TGCGCCAGCAGCCAGATAACAGGGGGTGAAGCTTTCTTT.

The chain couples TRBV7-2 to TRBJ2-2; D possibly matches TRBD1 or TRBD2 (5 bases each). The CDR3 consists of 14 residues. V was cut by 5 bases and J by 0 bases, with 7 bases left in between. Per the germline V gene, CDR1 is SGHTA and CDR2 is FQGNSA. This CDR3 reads CASSEGPNTGELFF. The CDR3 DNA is TGTGCCAGCAGCGAGGGACCGAACACCGGGGAGCTGTTTTTT.

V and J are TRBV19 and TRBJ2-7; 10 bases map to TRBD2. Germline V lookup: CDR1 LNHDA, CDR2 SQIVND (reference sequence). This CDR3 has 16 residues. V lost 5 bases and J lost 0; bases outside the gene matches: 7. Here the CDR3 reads CASSSDSGGPSYEQYF. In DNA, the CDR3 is TGTGCCAGTAGTTCTGATAGCGGGGGGCCCTCCTACGAGCAGTACTTC.